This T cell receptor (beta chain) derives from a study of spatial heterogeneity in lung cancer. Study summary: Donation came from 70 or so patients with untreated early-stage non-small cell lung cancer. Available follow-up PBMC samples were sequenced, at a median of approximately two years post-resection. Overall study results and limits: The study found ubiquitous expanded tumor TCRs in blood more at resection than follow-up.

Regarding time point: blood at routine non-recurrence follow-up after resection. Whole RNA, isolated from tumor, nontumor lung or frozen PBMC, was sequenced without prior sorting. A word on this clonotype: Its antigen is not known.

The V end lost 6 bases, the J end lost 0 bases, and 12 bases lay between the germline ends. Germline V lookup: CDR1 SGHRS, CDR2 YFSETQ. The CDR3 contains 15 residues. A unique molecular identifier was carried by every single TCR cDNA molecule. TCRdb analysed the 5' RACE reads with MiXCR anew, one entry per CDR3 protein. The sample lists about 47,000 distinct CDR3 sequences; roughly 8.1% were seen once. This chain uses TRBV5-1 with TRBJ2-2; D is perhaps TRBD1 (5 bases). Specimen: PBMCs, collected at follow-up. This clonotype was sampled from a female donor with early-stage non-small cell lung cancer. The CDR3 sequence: CASTRDPSNTGELFF. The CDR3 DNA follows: TGCGCCAGCACCAGGGATCCTTCGAACACCGGGGAGCTGTTTTTT. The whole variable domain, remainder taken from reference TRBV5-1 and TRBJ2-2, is KAGVTQTPRYLIKTRGQQVTLSCSPISGHRSVSWYQQTPGQGLQFLFEYFSETQRNKGNFPGRFSGRQFSNSRSEMNVSTLELGDSALYLCASTRDPSNTGELFFGEGSRLTVL.